The 24 T cell receptor beta chains given below trace back to one sample, sequenced in a study of T cells in Graves' hyperthyroidism and ophthalmopathy. RNA transcripts were the template for amplifying TCR beta CDR3 regions. The TCR CDR3 first-round RT-PCR relied on the HTBI primer set. TCRdb ran MiXCR on the multiplex PCR reads and lists one entry per CDR3 protein. Among hundreds of thousands of distinct CDR3 sequences listed, roughly 40% were seen once. Sequenced material: blood. Receptors originate from a man in his late teens or twenties with Graves' hyperthyroidism.

The chain employs TRBV6-5 and TRBJ1-4; TRBD1 might be the D (5 bases). Looked up from germline, CDR1 is MNHEY and CDR2 is SVGAGI. The CDR3 runs 14 residues. Trimming took 4 bases from V and 7 from J, leaving 13 bases between them. The chain's CDR3 is CASSLGAVGEKLFF. DNA for the CDR3: TGTGCCAGCAGTTTAGGGGCAGTCGGTGAAAAACTGTTTTTT.

The chain couples TRBV7-4 to TRBJ2-5; TRBD2 might be the D (5 bases). The CDR3 covers 10 residues. Trimming removed 4 bases at V and 10 bases at J, with 7 bases between. Germline V gene sequence: CDR1 SGHVT, CDR2 SQSDAQ. The CDR3, as DNA: TGTGCCAGCAGCTGTCGGGGCCAGTACTTC. It specifies CASSCRGQYF.

The rearrangement links TRBV14 to TRBJ1-3, with D perhaps matching TRBD1 (5 bases). The length of the CDR3 is 14 residues. Germline V CDR1 and CDR2: SGHDN, FVKESK. V was shortened by 4 bases and J by 4 bases, with 11 bases between the two germline ends. CDR3 bases: TGTGCCAGCAGCCTGTGGGGGATCGGAAACACCATATATTTT. Protein: CASSLWGIGNTIYF.

The rearrangement links TRBV7-2 to TRBJ2-5; 9 nucleotides agree with TRBD1. The CDR3 has 16 residues. Germline trimming cut 5 bases from V and 2 bases from J; bases unmatched to any gene: 9. CDR1 and CDR2 from the germline V gene are SGHTA and FQGNSA. The CDR3 here is CASSPGTGTNQETQYF. Here the CDR3 DNA reads TGTGCCAGCAGCCCCGGGACAGGGACAAATCAAGAGACCCAGTACTTC.

This clonotype was detected only a few times. The chain recombines TRBV7-9 with TRBJ2-7; D gene uncertain. The CDR3 is 14 residues long. Per the germline V gene, CDR1 is SEHNR and CDR2 is FQNEAQ (reference sequence). V lost 1 base and J lost 7, with 14 bases in between. Here the CDR3 reads CASSLVQNPLEQYF. The CDR3 DNA follows: TGTGCCAGCAGCTTAGTACAGAACCCTTTGGAGCAGTACTTC.

The J gene is TRBJ1-2, the V gene TRBV29-1, with D unclear. The germline gives CDR1 SQVTM, CDR2 ANQGSEA. The CDR3 runs to 11 residues. The V end lost 8 bases, the J end lost 7 bases, and 14 bases lay between the germline ends. This CDR3 reads CSLFGEGGYTF. The CDR3, as DNA: TGCAGCTTGTTCGGGGAAGGTGGCTACACCTTC.

The V and J genes are TRBV9 and TRBJ2-7; TRBD1 matches at 9 bases. Germline CDR1 SGDLS, CDR2 YYNGEE. CDR3 length: 15 residues. V was clipped by 4 bases and J by 5 bases; unmatched bases: 10. CDR3 DNA: TGTGCCAGCAGCCGAGAGGGACAGGGTATGCACGAGCAGTACTTC. It codes for CASSREGQGMHEQYF.

This chain joins TRBV2 and TRBJ2-7; D is ambiguous. Germline V gene sequence: CDR1 SNHLY, CDR2 FYNNEI. V was cut by 8 bases and J by 2 bases, with 10 bases left in between. The CDR3 has 12 residues. CDR3 region: CASSDAAYEQYF. The CDR3 nucleotides read TGTGCCAGCTCGGACGCAGCCTACGAGCAGTACTTC.

This clonotype has a count of ten or more. This chain links TRBV7-2 with TRBJ1-1; 7 bases are a match to TRBD1. The V and J ends lost 2 bases and 10 bases, in that order; junction bases with no gene match: 4. Per the germline V gene, CDR1 is SGHTA and CDR2 is FQGNSA. CDR3 length: 12 amino acids. The CDR3 region is CASSLQGGGAFF. The CDR3 bases are TGTGCCAGCAGCTTACAGGGGGGGGGAGCTTTCTTT.

This clonotype was counted a few times. The gene calls are TRBV7-9 and TRBJ2-7, with TRBD1 matching 10 bases. The CDR3 runs to 15 residues. Trimming removed 4 bases from V and 3 bases from J; junction bases left unmatched: 6. Germline CDR1 is SEHNR and CDR2 is FQNEAQ (reference sequence). CDR3 in DNA: TGTGCCAGCAGCTCACCATGGACAGGGGGCTACGAGCAGTACTTC. Its translation is CASSSPWTGGYEQYF.

On this clonotype: Since a much larger clone is just one base distant, this may be a read error. The V gene is TRBV7-9, the J gene TRBJ2-7; no reliable D call. Germline lookup yields CDR1 SEHNR and CDR2 FQNEAQ (reference sequence). V lost 2 bases, J lost 2 bases, and 7 bases lay in between. This CDR3 contains 13 residues. For the CDR3, the DNA is TGTGCCAGCAGCTTAAGGCGCCCCTACGAGCAGTACTTC. The encoded protein is CASSLRRPYEQYF.

There are many counts of this clonotype. For the CDR3, the DNA is TGTGCCAGCAGCTTACCGGGGAATCAGCCCCAGCATTTT. It translates to CASSLPGNQPQHF. V gene TRBV12-3 or TRBV12-4 combines with J gene TRBJ1-5; D gene uncertain. The CDR3 sequence is 13 residues long. V lost 6 bases to trimming and J lost 4 bases, with 10 bases between them.

Ten or more counts support this clonotype. V and J are TRBV7-9 and TRBJ2-5; D not resolved. The germline gives CDR1 SEHNR, CDR2 FQNEAQ (reference sequence). V dropped 1 base and J dropped 2 bases, with 11 bases sitting between them. This CDR3 region has 15 residues. CDR3 sequence (DNA): TGTGCCAGCAGCTTAGGGGCAGCGAAACAAGAGACCCAGTACTTC. As protein: CASSLGAAKQETQYF. Filled out from reference TRBV7-9 and TRBJ2-5, the complete variable domain reads DTGVSQNPRHKITKRGQNVTFRCDPISEHNRLYWYRQTLGQGPEFLTYFQNEAQLEKSRLLSDRFSAERPKGSFSTLEIQRTEQGDSAMYLCASSLGAAKQETQYFGPGTRLLVL.

This CDR3 is CASSPVPLLGAKETQYF. The DNA of the CDR3 is TGTGCCAGCAGCCCCGTCCCTCTCCTGGGGGCTAAAGAGACCCAGTACTTC. The chain is built from TRBV6-5 and TRBJ2-5; a weak D match, TRBD1 (6 bases). The V and J ends lost 6 bases and 3 bases respectively, with 23 bases between them. The CDR3 consists of 17 residues. Germline V gene lookup returns CDR1 MNHEY and CDR2 SVGAGI.

The chain employs TRBV14 and TRBJ1-1; TRBD1 might be the D (5 bases). The germline V and J ends were trimmed by 2 bases and 4 bases, with 17 bases remaining between them. This CDR3 comprises 16 residues. Looked up from germline, CDR1 is SGHDN and CDR2 is FVKESK. For the CDR3, the DNA is TGTGCCAGCAGCCAAAAAGGGGCCATTTATGGCACTGAAGCTTTCTTT. It specifies CASSQKGAIYGTEAFF.

Only a few counts were recorded for this clonotype. This chain joins TRBV19 and TRBJ1-4, with D possibly matching TRBD1 (5 bases). This CDR3 spans 15 amino acids. V was pared by 7 bases and J by 3 bases, with 15 bases between. Germline V CDR1 and CDR2: LNHDA, SQIVND (reference sequence). CDR3 DNA: TGTGCCAGTACCGACCACAGGTCAGCTAATGAAAAACTGTTTTTT. Its protein product is CASTDHRSANEKLFF.

Here the CDR3 reads CASSPTNGYEQYF. Written as DNA, the CDR3 is TGTGCCAGCAGCCCCACCAACGGCTACGAGCAGTACTTC. V gene TRBV12-3 or TRBV12-4 combines with J gene TRBJ2-7, with D unresolved. The V and J ends lost 6 bases and 3 bases respectively, with 12 bases between them. The CDR3 has 13 amino acids.

This rearrangement joins TRBV7-2 to TRBJ1-1; D remains unclear. V shed 7 bases and J shed 8 bases, with 11 bases lying between them. Germline CDR1 SGHTA, CDR2 FQGNSA. CDR3 length equals 11 residues. CDR3 sequence: CASTLAGEAFF. CDR3 coding DNA: TGTGCCAGCACCTTGGCGGGAGAAGCTTTCTTT. Combining the CDR3 with reference TRBV7-2 and TRBJ1-1 gives the whole variable domain GAGVSQSPSNKVTEKGKDVELRCDPISGHTALYWYRQSLGQGLEFLIYFQGNSAPDKSGLPSDRFSAERTGGSVSTLTIQRTQQEDSAVYLCASTLAGEAFFGQGTRLTVV.

This clonotype was seen at least ten times. The chain recombines TRBV10-3 with TRBJ1-3; the match to TRBD1 covers 8 bases. The CDR3 is 16 amino acids. The ends lost 3 bases at V and 4 bases at J; junction bases unmatched: 8. CDR1 and CDR2 from the germline V gene are ENHRY and SYGVKD. The CDR3 loop reads CAISDGSRGRGNTIYF. In DNA form, the CDR3 reads TGTGCCATCAGTGACGGTAGCAGGGGGCGCGGAAACACCATATATTTT.

The V gene is TRBV7-2, the J gene TRBJ1-5; D uncertain. Trimming took 5 bases from V and 6 from J, leaving 14 bases between them. The germline V gene has CDR1 SGHTA and CDR2 FQGNSA. The CDR3 has 14 amino acids. As DNA, the CDR3 is TGTGCCAGCAGCCCTATAAGATCTGGTCAGCCCCAGCATTTT. Protein sequence: CASSPIRSGQPQHF. Full variable domain (missing parts from reference TRBV7-2 and TRBJ1-5): GAGVSQSPSNKVTEKGKDVELRCDPISGHTALYWYRQSLGQGLEFLIYFQGNSAPDKSGLPSDRFSAERTGGSVSTLTIQRTQQEDSAVYLCASSPIRSGQPQHFGDGTRLSIL.

On this clonotype itself: Just one base apart from a much larger clone, this may be a read error. J is TRBJ1-2 and V is TRBV7-9; TRBD1 might be the D (6 bases). The V gene's germline CDR1 is SEHNR and CDR2 FQNEAQ (reference sequence). Deletions cut 7 bases from V and 6 bases from J, with 15 bases between. The CDR3 contains 13 residues. The DNA of the CDR3 is TGTGCCAGCAACTTTGGGGGGCCCGATGGCTACACCTTC. Translated, it gives CASNFGGPDGYTF.

This clonotype was observed at least ten times. The chain is built from TRBV29-1 and TRBJ1-1; D uncertain. Germline loops: CDR1 SQVTM, CDR2 ANQGSEA. The CDR3 covers 12 residues. With 8 bases removed from V and 7 bases from J, the gap between germline ends came to 17 bases. The CDR3 sequence: CSTLLTTGEAFF. CDR3 sequence (DNA): TGCAGCACCTTACTTACGACGGGTGAAGCTTTCTTT.

This clonotype has just a few counts. V is TRBV11-2 and J is TRBJ1-2; D uncertain. The CDR3 covers 16 residues. Germline V gene data show CDR1 as SGHAT and CDR2 as FQNNGV. The V end was cut by 5 bases, the J end by 4 bases, with 20 bases between. The CDR3 nucleotides read TGTGCCAGCAGCCAAGATAGGAAGGGTATGGGCTATGGCTACACCTTC. Translated, it gives CASSQDRKGMGYGYTF.

To note about this clonotype: One end of the junction fails to match germline, which may point to a read error. V usage is TRBV7-8 and J usage is TRBJ1-6; the D is unclear. The germline gives CDR1 SGHVS, CDR2 FQNEAQ. The CDR3 spans 16 residues. CDR3 nucleotides: TGCGCCAGCAGCCAACCCTTGGCAGGCCAAAATTCACCCCTCCACTTT. Translation gives CASSQPLAGQNSPLHF.